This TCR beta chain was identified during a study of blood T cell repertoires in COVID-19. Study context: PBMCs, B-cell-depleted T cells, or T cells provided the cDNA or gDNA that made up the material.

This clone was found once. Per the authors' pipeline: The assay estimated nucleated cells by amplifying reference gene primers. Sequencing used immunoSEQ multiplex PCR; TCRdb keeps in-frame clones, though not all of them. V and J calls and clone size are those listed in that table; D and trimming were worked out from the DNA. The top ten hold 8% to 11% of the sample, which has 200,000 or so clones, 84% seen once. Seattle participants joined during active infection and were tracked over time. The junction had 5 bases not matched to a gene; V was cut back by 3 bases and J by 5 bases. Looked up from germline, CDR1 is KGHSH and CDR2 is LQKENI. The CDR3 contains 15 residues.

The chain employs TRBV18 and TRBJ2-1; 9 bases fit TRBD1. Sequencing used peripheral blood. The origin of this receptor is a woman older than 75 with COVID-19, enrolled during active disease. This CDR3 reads CASSPPGTGNNEQFF. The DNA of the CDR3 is TGTGCCAGCTCACCCCCCGGGACAGGGAACAATGAGCAGTTCTTC.